The next 17 T cell receptor beta chains were all read from a single sample in a study of identical twins. TCRdb re-called the 5' RACE reads with MiXCR, one entry per CDR3 protein. The sample includes under 350,000 distinct CDR3 sequences, roughly 9.7% seen only once; the top ten take around 7.1%. This same sample was also taken into another study, of yellow fever vaccine responses in identical twins.

Sample: CD8+ T cells sorted from blood. Receptors originate from a young woman in good health.

This clonotype came up many times. The rearrangement links TRBV9 to TRBJ2-7; D may be TRBD2 (5 bases). The V gene's germline CDR1 is SGDLS and CDR2 YYNGEE. Trimming stripped 0 bases from V and 0 bases from J, with 7 bases between. This CDR3 spans 14 amino acids. The CDR3 DNA reads as TGTGCCAGCAGCGTAGCGGGGTACTCCTACGAGCAGTACTTC. Residues: CASSVAGYSYEQYF.

This clonotype was detected many times. The chain is built from TRBV12-3 or TRBV12-4 and TRBJ2-3; D unresolved. The V end lost 4 bases, the J end lost 4 bases, and 0 bases lay between the germline ends. This CDR3 contains 10 residues. The CDR3: CASSSDTQYF. Written as DNA, the CDR3 is TGTGCCAGCAGTTCAGATACGCAGTATTTT.

This clonotype has just a few counts. V is TRBV6-1 and J is TRBJ1-5; D ambiguous. This CDR3 comprises 14 residues. V was clipped by 6 bases and J by 3 bases, with 12 bases between them. Germline loops: CDR1 MNHNS, CDR2 SASEGT. CDR3 residues: CASRPQDYNQPQHF. Here the CDR3 DNA reads TGTGCCAGCAGACCGCAGGACTACAATCAGCCCCAGCATTTT.

The rearrangement joins TRBV2 to TRBJ1-2; D is possibly TRBD1 (5 bases). This CDR3 has 11 amino acids. Germline CDR1 reads SNHLY; CDR2 reads FYNNEI. Between the trimmed V and J ends, which lost 4 bases and 7 bases, there was a span of 7 bases. The CDR3 sequence: CASSVGVGYTF. CDR3 nucleotide sequence: TGTGCCAGCAGTGTGGGGGTTGGCTACACCTTC.

V gene TRBV7-9 combines with J gene TRBJ2-7, with 7 bases aligning to TRBD2. This CDR3 contains 14 residues. Germline V gene sequence: CDR1 SEHNR, CDR2 FQNEAQ (reference sequence). J gave up 0 bases and V 5 bases, and 4 bases lay outside the gene matches. CDR3 bases: TGTGCCAGCAGCCACCGGGACTACTCCTACGAGCAGTACTTC. Its protein is CASSHRDYSYEQYF.

Many counts were recorded for this clonotype. J is TRBJ2-7 and V is TRBV25-1; D uncertain. In germline, CDR1 is MGHDK, CDR2 SYGVNS. This CDR3 has 14 residues. V lost 4 bases to trimming and J lost 1 base, with 11 bases between them. The CDR3 DNA is TGTGCCAGCAGTGGGTCCGAGTCGTCCTACGAGCAGTACTTC. Residues: CASSGSESSYEQYF.

There are a few counts of this clonotype. The rearrangement links TRBV19 to TRBJ1-1; D may be TRBD1 (6 bases). Germline V gene lookup returns CDR1 LNHDA and CDR2 SQIVND (reference sequence). The CDR3 has 15 amino acids. The ends were cut back, 5 bases at V and 0 bases at J, with 13 bases in the middle. As DNA, the CDR3 is TGTGCCAGTAGTTTGGACAGATCCATGAACACTGAAGCTTTCTTT. Its translation is CASSLDRSMNTEAFF.

In this sample, this clonotype turned up many times. V and J are TRBV6-2 or TRBV6-3 and TRBJ2-1; D might be TRBD1 (6 bases). Germline V lookup: CDR1 MNHEY, CDR2 SVGEGT. The CDR3 consists of 16 residues. The V end lost 7 bases, the J end lost 5 bases, and 21 bases lay between the germline ends. CDR3 sequence: CASNPGAAGLHNEQFF. CDR3 coding DNA: TGTGCCAGCAACCCAGGGGCCGCGGGCCTACACAATGAGCAGTTCTTC.

This chain links TRBV11-1 with TRBJ2-1, with D uncertain. Between the trimmed V and J ends, which lost 4 bases and 1 base, there was a span of 20 bases. This CDR3 has 18 amino acids. CDR1 and CDR2 from the germline V gene are SGHAT and FQDESV (reference sequence). Written as DNA, the CDR3 is TGTGCCAGCAGCTCACCAAACCAACAGACGAGATCCTACAATGAGCAGTTCTTC. Protein: CASSSPNQQTRSYNEQFF.

This clonotype appeared a few times. The chain recombines TRBV20-1 with TRBJ2-7; D remains unclear. Trimming removed 3 bases at V and 0 bases at J, with 9 bases between. CDR3 length: 13 amino acids. Per germline, CDR1 DFQATT and CDR2 SNEGSKA (reference sequence). This CDR3 is CSASEDLSYEQYF. CDR3 DNA sequence: TGCAGTGCTAGTGAGGACCTCTCCTACGAGCAGTACTTC.

The CDR3 region is CASSQGLAGGGEQFF. The CDR3 region has the DNA TGCGCCAGCAGCCAGGGACTAGCGGGAGGAGGTGAGCAGTTCTTC. The chain combines TRBV4-1 with TRBJ2-1, with 15 bases lining up with TRBD2. Germline V gene lookup returns CDR1 MGHRA and CDR2 YSYEKL. The CDR3 sequence is 15 residues long. V lost 3 bases to trimming and J lost 9 bases; unmatched junction nucleotides: 3.

The rearrangement links TRBV7-8 to TRBJ2-6; the D is unclear. The V gene lost 6 bases and the J gene lost 4 bases, with 7 bases spanning the gap. This CDR3 has 13 amino acids. Germline V gene data show CDR1 as SGHVS and CDR2 as FQNEAQ. CDR3 in DNA: TGTGCCAGCAGGAATGCAGGGGCCAACGTCCTGACTTTC. This translates into CASRNAGANVLTF.

There are a few counts of this clonotype. This sequence joins TRBV29-1 and TRBJ2-1; no clear D. CDR1 SQVTM and CDR2 ANQGSEA come from the germline V gene. Trimming left V 1 base short and J 9 bases short, with 10 bases between. CDR3 length: 12 residues. The CDR3 sequence: CSVEGAPGEQFF. For the CDR3, the DNA is TGCAGCGTTGAAGGAGCTCCTGGTGAGCAGTTCTTC.

This clonotype was counted ten times or more. This chain joins TRBV4-3 and TRBJ2-3; D remains unclear. Trimming stripped 0 bases from V and 6 bases from J, with 7 bases between. The CDR3 sequence is 13 residues long. CDR1 LGHNA and CDR2 YSLEER come from the germline V gene. The CDR3 is CASSQEREDTQYF. CDR3 coding DNA: TGCGCCAGCAGCCAAGAGCGTGAGGATACGCAGTATTTT.

This clonotype was recorded a few times. The genes are TRBV5-1 and TRBJ2-1; TRBD1 might be the D (6 bases). Deletions cut 2 bases from V and 5 bases from J, with 11 bases between. This CDR3 region has 14 residues. Germline CDR1 and CDR2: SGHRS and YFSETQ. The CDR3 DNA reads as TGCGCCAGCAGCTTCAGGACAGCCGACAATGAGCAGTTCTTC. It encodes CASSFRTADNEQFF.

This clonotype was counted many times. The chain carries TRBV28 and TRBJ2-7; TRBD1 matches 9 bases. CDR1 is MDHEN, CDR2 SYDVKM, per germline. V was clipped by 3 bases and J by 7 bases; unmatched bases: 13. The CDR3 is 16 amino acids. The CDR3 here is CASSLVGTGGPSEQYF. CDR3 nucleotides: TGTGCCAGCAGTTTGGTGGGCACAGGGGGCCCCTCAGAGCAGTACTTC.

This clonotype was recorded many times. J is TRBJ2-5 and V is TRBV11-2, with 8 bases fitting TRBD2. The germline gives CDR1 SGHAT, CDR2 FQNNGV. V dropped 5 bases and J dropped 0; count of bases not matched to a gene: 8. The CDR3 totals 16 residues. The CDR3 region has the DNA TGTGCCAGCAGCGTGGGGGTCGGGAGGGACCAAGAGACCCAGTACTTC. Its protein is CASSVGVGRDQETQYF.